This T cell receptor beta chain emerged from a study of cytomegalovirus exposure and HLA in healthy donors. V was cut by 6 bases and J by 0 bases, with 9 bases left in between. The CDR3 loop spans 14 amino acids. Germline V gene sequence: CDR1 KGHSH, CDR2 LQKENI. Comment on this clone: Its antigen is unknown.

Study conclusions and caveats: Analysis was carried out at a later point, and it linked a missense DCLRE1C variant to TCR beta V- and J-gene trimming.

With 60 Vbeta and 13 Jbeta primers, the PCR was carried out. Sequencing was performed with immunoSEQ multiplex PCR; in TCRdb, only in-frame clones are kept and a portion is missing. This table holds 120,000 or so clones, around 85% found once. This clonotype originated in a young man in good health and CMV-seronegative. The J gene is TRBJ2-4, the V gene TRBV18; D not certain. Sequenced: PBMCs. The CDR3 bases are TGTGCCAGCTCCCAAAAACTAGCCAAAAACATTCAGTACTTC. Residues: CASSQKLAKNIQYF.